A single sample is the source of the 23 T cell receptor beta chains below, sequenced in a study of blood T cell repertoires in COVID-19. Sequenced by immunoSEQ multiplex PCR; TCRdb stores in-frame clones only, minus some. Among roughly 150,000 clones listed, roughly nine tenths were seen once. The sequenced material came from peripheral blood. All receptors come from a woman in her sixties or seventies with acute or convalescent COVID-19.

This clone appeared a few times. The chain carries TRBV7-2 and TRBJ1-1; no reliable D call. V lost 1 base and J 3 bases, leaving 9 bases between the germline ends. The V gene's germline CDR1 is SGHTA and CDR2 FQGNSA. The CDR3 length is 14 residues. CDR3 sequence: CASSLERGYTEAFF. DNA for the CDR3: TGTGCCAGCAGCTTAGAACGCGGGTACACTGAAGCTTTCTTT.

The chain links TRBV5-1 to TRBJ2-3; TRBD2 might be the D (5 bases). Trimming took off 4 bases at V and 6 bases at J, with 15 bases between the two ends. The CDR3 is 14 amino acids. The germline V gene encodes CDR1 SGHRS and CDR2 YFSETQ. CDR3 bases: TGCGCCAGCAGCCCCGGAGGCGCACGCGATACGCAGTATTTT. It encodes CASSPGGARDTQYF.

The chain is built from TRBV18 and TRBJ2-5, with D perhaps matching TRBD1 (5 bases). CDR3 length: 15 amino acids. CDR1 KGHSH and CDR2 LQKENI come from the germline V gene. V lost 3 bases, J lost 1 base, and 12 bases lay in between. The CDR3 DNA reads TGTGCCAGCTCACCGCGTCAGGGTGGCCAAGAGACCCAGTACTTC. Residues: CASSPRQGGQETQYF. Complete variable domain (other parts from reference TRBV18 and TRBJ2-5): NAGVMQNPRHLVRRRGQEARLRCSPMKGHSHVYWYRQLPEEGLKFMVYLQKENIIDESGMPKERFSAEFPKEGPSILRIQQVVRGDSAAYFCASSPRQGGQETQYFGPGTRLLVL.

The rearrangement links TRBV27 to TRBJ1-6, with TRBD1 matching 10 bases. This CDR3 comprises 16 residues. CDR1 MNHEY and CDR2 SMNVEV come from the germline V gene (reference sequence). Trimming took 4 bases from V and 9 from J; bases not matched to a gene: 9. The CDR3: CASSSQRTGGSSPLHF. CDR3 in DNA: TGTGCCAGCAGTTCCCAAAGGACAGGGGGGAGTTCACCCCTCCACTTT.

V is TRBV9 and J is TRBJ1-6; TRBD1 matches 9 bases. Germline values: CDR1 SGDLS, CDR2 YYNGEE. The CDR3 is made up of 15 amino acids. Losses at the gene ends were 4 bases for V and 6 bases for J; bases not matched to a gene: 5. The CDR3 here is CASSPRTGVNSPLHF. DNA of the CDR3: TGTGCCAGCAGCCCCCGGACAGGGGTTAATTCACCCCTCCACTTT. Variable domain in full (rest from reference TRBV9 and TRBJ1-6): DSGVTQTPKHLITATGQRVTLRCSPRSGDLSVYWYQQSLDQGLQFLIQYYNGEERAKGNILERFSAQQFPDLHSELNLSSLELGDSALYFCASSPRTGVNSPLHFGNGTRLTVT.

The CDR3 region has the DNA TGTGCCAGTAGTAATCTCTACGAGCAGTACTTC. Residues: CASSNLYEQYF. The V gene is TRBV19, the J gene TRBJ2-7; D call uncertain. Germline V gives CDR1 LNHDA, CDR2 SQIVND (reference sequence). With 4 bases removed from V and 3 bases from J, the gap between germline ends came to 4 bases. This CDR3 is 11 amino acids long.

In its sample, this clone was seen once. The chain couples TRBV28 to TRBJ1-1, with 7 bases fitting TRBD1. Trimming took 1 base from V and 14 from J; bases not matched to a gene: 10. The germline CDR1 and CDR2 sequences are MDHEN and SYDVKM. This CDR3 is 13 amino acids long. The CDR3 spells CASSLSAQGYRFF. The CDR3 DNA follows: TGTGCCAGCAGTTTATCGGCACAGGGGTACAGGTTCTTT.

V and J are TRBV19 and TRBJ2-6, with 9 nucleotides matching TRBD1. CDR1 and CDR2 from the germline V gene are LNHDA and SQIVND (reference sequence). The CDR3 consists of 17 residues. After removal of 5 bases from V and 0 bases from J, the junction contained 5 bases not matched to a gene. The CDR3 coding sequence is TGTGCCAGTAGTCTCCGGGACAGGGTCTCTGGGGCCAACGTCCTGACTTTC. As protein: CASSLRDRVSGANVLTF.

CDR3 loop: CASSQERQGNQPQHF. CDR3 nucleotides: TGCGCCAGCAGCCAAGAGAGACAGGGGAATCAGCCCCAGCATTTT. The chain carries TRBV4-3 and TRBJ1-5; 8 nucleotides line up with TRBD1. The germline CDR1 and CDR2 sequences are LGHNA and YSLEER. J gave up 4 bases and V 0 bases, and 2 bases lay outside the gene matches. The CDR3 runs 15 residues.

This chain connects TRBV30 to TRBJ1-2; 9 nucleotides match TRBD1. This CDR3 region has 15 residues. V lost 4 bases, J lost 3 bases, and 9 bases stayed unmatched. Germline V gene lookup returns CDR1 GTSNPN and CDR2 SVGIG (reference sequence). CDR3 region: CAWNPTGTGHYGYTF. CDR3 DNA sequence: TGTGCCTGGAACCCCACCGGGACAGGGCACTATGGCTACACCTTC.

V usage is TRBV2 and J usage is TRBJ1-6; tentative D call: TRBD1 (5 bases). The CDR3 is 14 amino acids. Trimming took 3 bases from V and 10 from J, leaving 13 bases between them. Per germline, CDR1 SNHLY and CDR2 FYNNEI. This CDR3 reads CASSDQGFGSPLHF. DNA for the CDR3: TGTGCCAGCAGTGATCAGGGATTCGGATCACCCCTCCACTTT.

The chain combines TRBV19 with TRBJ1-6; D is possibly TRBD1 (6 bases). CDR3 length equals 17 residues. The germline V gene encodes CDR1 LNHDA and CDR2 SQIVND (reference sequence). Trimming took off 3 bases at V and 6 bases at J, with 18 bases between the two ends. For the CDR3, the DNA is TGTGCCAGTAGTATGCCCAACAGGGTGCGGATTAATTCACCCCTCCACTTT. It yields the protein CASSMPNRVRINSPLHF.

The J gene is TRBJ1-1, the V gene TRBV27; TRBD1 matches 9 bases. Looked up from germline, CDR1 is MNHEY and CDR2 is SMNVEV (reference sequence). The CDR3 runs 16 residues. Trimming took 3 bases from V and 4 from J; bases not matched to a gene: 9. CDR3 DNA sequence: TGTGCCAGCAGTTTGGCACAGGGGGCCCAGGGCACTGAAGCTTTCTTT. Its translation: CASSLAQGAQGTEAFF.

This chain uses TRBV3-1 (or the pseudogene TRBV3-2) with TRBJ2-2; D is possibly TRBD2 (6 bases). CDR3 size: 14 residues. Germline lookup yields CDR1 LGHDT and CDR2 YNNKEL (reference sequence). V was cut by 6 bases and J by 5 bases, with 13 bases left in between. The CDR3 region is CASRSRGNTGELFF. CDR3 in DNA: TGTGCCAGCAGATCACGGGGGAATACCGGGGAGCTGTTTTTT.

Only a few counts were recorded for this clone. The DNA of the CDR3 is TGTGCCACCAGCCCTGGGGGAGGGCCCTCTAATGAGCAGTTCTTC. It encodes CATSPGGGPSNEQFF. The rearrangement uses TRBV15 and TRBJ2-1; 7 bases align to TRBD2. J was trimmed by 7 bases and V by 5 bases; bases with no gene match: 11. The CDR3 sequence is 15 residues long. Germline loops: CDR1 LNHNV, CDR2 YYDKDF (reference sequence). Full variable domain (rest looked up from reference TRBV15 and TRBJ2-1): DAMVIQNPRYQVTQFGKPVTLSCSQTLNHNVMYWYQQKSSQAPKLLFHYYDKDFNNEADTPDNFQSRRPNTSFCFLDIRSPGLGDTAMYLCATSPGGGPSNEQFFGPGTRLTVL.

CDR3 DNA: TGTGCCAGCAGCCGTCCGGGACAGCTATTGAACACTGAAGCTTTCTTT. This gives the protein CASSRPGQLLNTEAFF. The chain has TRBV3-1 (or the pseudogene TRBV3-2) and TRBJ1-1; 7 nucleotides align to TRBD1. CDR1 is LGHDT and CDR2 is YNNKEL in the germline V gene (reference sequence). The length of the CDR3 is 16 residues. V lost 4 bases, J lost 0 bases, and 8 bases stayed unmatched.

J is TRBJ1-6 and V is TRBV6-5, with 9 bases aligning to TRBD1. After removal of 6 bases from V and 8 bases from J, the junction contained 5 bases not matched to a gene. Germline V gene sequence: CDR1 MNHEY, CDR2 SVGAGI. CDR3 length equals 14 residues. CDR3 amino acids: CASREGQGYSPLHF. The DNA of the CDR3 is TGTGCCAGCAGGGAGGGACAGGGCTATTCACCCCTCCACTTT.

Comment on this clone: This sample includes further DNA sequences coding for the same CDR3. The gene calls are TRBV5-1 and TRBJ2-5; no clear D gene. CDR3 length: 13 amino acids. With 0 bases removed from V and 1 base from J, the gap between germline ends came to 4 bases. Germline V gene data show CDR1 as SGHRS and CDR2 as YFSETQ. This chain's CDR3 is CASSLVIQETQYF. CDR3 nucleotides: TGCGCCAGCAGCTTGGTAATCCAAGAGACCCAGTACTTC.

V gene TRBV4-2 combines with J gene TRBJ2-4; 7 nucleotides line up with TRBD2. The CDR3 is 16 amino acids. CDR1 is LGHNA, CDR2 YNFKEQ, per germline. Trimming took 0 bases from V and 9 from J; bases not matched to a gene: 11. CDR3 DNA: TGTGCCAGCAGCCAAGAGGGACGTCGGGGGGTTAGCATTCAGTACTTC. Its protein product is CASSQEGRRGVSIQYF.

The V call is TRBV6-1, the J call TRBJ1-1; 10 nucleotides agree with TRBD1. V dropped 2 bases and J dropped 10; count of bases not matched to a gene: 7. CDR1 is MNHNS and CDR2 is SASEGT in the germline V gene. CDR3 length equals 14 residues. Written as DNA, the CDR3 is TGTGCCAGCAGTGAAATCGGGACAGGGGACAGAGCTTTCTTT. Amino acids: CASSEIGTGDRAFF.

The J gene is TRBJ2-7, the V gene TRBV5-1; 8 bases match TRBD1. V shed 2 bases, J shed 2 bases, and the junction held 3 bases outside the gene matches. This CDR3 region has 14 residues. Germline lookup yields CDR1 SGHRS and CDR2 YFSETQ. CDR3 DNA sequence: TGCGCCAGCAGCTTCGGGACAGGTGCCTACGAGCAGTACTTC. This codes for CASSFGTGAYEQYF.

The chain uses TRBV20-1 and TRBJ2-7; D uncertain. Germline loops: CDR1 DFQATT, CDR2 SNEGSKA (reference sequence). The CDR3 consists of 12 residues. With 3 bases removed from V and 0 bases from J, the gap between germline ends came to 6 bases. The CDR3 spells CSASQVSYEQYF. The DNA for the CDR3 is TGCAGTGCTAGTCAGGTCTCCTACGAGCAGTACTTC.

The chain employs TRBV5-4 and TRBJ1-2, with D maybe TRBD1 (6 bases). V was trimmed by 4 bases and J by 0 bases, leaving 10 bases between them. This CDR3 has 14 residues. Germline V gives CDR1 SGHNT, CDR2 YYREEE (reference sequence). The CDR3 DNA reads as TGTGCCAGCAGCCTACAGGGATCTAACTATGGCTACACCTTC. Translation: CASSLQGSNYGYTF.